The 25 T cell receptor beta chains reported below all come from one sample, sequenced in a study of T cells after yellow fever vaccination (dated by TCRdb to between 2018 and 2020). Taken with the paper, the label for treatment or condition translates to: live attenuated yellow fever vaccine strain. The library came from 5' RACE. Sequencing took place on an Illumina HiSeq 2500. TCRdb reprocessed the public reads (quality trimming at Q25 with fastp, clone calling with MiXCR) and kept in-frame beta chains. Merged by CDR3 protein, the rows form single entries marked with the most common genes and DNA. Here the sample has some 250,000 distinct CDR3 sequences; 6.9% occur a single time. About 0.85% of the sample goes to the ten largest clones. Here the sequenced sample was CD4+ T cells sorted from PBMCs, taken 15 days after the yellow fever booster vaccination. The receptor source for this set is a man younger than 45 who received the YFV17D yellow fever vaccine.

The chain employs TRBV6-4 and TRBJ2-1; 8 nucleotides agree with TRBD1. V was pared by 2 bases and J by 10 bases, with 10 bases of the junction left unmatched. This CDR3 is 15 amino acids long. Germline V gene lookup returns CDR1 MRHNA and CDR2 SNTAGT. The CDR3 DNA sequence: TGTGCCAGCAGTGACCAAGGGACAGGTTTGAAAGAGCAGTTCTTC. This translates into CASSDQGTGLKEQFF.

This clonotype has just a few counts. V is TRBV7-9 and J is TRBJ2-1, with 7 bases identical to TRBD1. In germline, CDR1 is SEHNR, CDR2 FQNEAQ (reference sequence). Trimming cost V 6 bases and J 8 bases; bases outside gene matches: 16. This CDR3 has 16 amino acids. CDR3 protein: CASSVKGARLLDEQFF. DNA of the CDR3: TGTGCCAGCAGTGTTAAGGGGGCGCGGCTCCTGGATGAGCAGTTCTTC. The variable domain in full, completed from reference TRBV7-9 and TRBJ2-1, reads DTGVSQNPRHKITKRGQNVTFRCDPISEHNRLYWYRQTLGQGPEFLTYFQNEAQLEKSRLLSDRFSAERPKGSFSTLEIQRTEQGDSAMYLCASSVKGARLLDEQFFGPGTRLTVL.

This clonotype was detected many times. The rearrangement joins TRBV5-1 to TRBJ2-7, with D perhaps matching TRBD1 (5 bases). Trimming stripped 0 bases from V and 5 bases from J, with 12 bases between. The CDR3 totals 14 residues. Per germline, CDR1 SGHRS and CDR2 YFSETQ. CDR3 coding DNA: TGCGCCAGCAGCTTGGCGGCAGGGTCCCACGAGCAGTACTTC. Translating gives CASSLAAGSHEQYF.

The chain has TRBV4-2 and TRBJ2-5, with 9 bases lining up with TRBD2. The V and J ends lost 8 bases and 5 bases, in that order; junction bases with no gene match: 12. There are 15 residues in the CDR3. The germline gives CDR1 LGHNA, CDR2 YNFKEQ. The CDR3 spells CASGLAGTEGETQYF. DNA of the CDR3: TGTGCCAGCGGCCTAGCGGGAACCGAGGGGGAGACCCAGTACTTC.

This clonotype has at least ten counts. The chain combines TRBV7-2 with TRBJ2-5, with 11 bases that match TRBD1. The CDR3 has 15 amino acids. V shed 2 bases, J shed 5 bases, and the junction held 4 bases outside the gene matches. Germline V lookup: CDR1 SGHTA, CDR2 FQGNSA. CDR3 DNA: TGTGCCAGCAGCTTAAGGACAGGGGGCGAGGAGACCCAGTACTTC. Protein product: CASSLRTGGEETQYF.

The chain's CDR3 is CSATGGYSGYTDTQYF. The CDR3 nucleotides read TGCAGTGCTACGGGGGGGTATAGCGGATACACAGATACGCAGTATTTT. The J gene is TRBJ2-3, the V gene TRBV20-1, with 8 bases matching TRBD2. CDR1 DFQATT and CDR2 SNEGSKA come from the germline V gene (reference sequence). The CDR3 is 16 amino acids. V was clipped by 4 bases and J by 2 bases; unmatched bases: 11.

The CDR3, as DNA: TGTGCCAGCAGCCCGCGCGGCAGTGCTAGCACAGATACGCAGTATTTT. Translated, it gives CASSPRGSASTDTQYF. The V call is TRBV5-4, the J call TRBJ2-3; D remains unclear. The CDR3 is made up of 16 amino acids. The V gene lost 4 bases and the J gene lost 0 bases, with 15 bases spanning the gap. Germline V gene data show CDR1 as SGHNT and CDR2 as YYREEE (reference sequence).

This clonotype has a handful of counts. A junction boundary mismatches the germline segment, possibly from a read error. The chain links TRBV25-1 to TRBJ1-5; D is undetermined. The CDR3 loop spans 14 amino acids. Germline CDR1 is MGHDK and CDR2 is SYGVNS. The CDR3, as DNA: TGTGCCACCAGTGCATGGGGTGGCAATCAGCCCCAGCATTTT. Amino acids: CATSAWGGNQPQHF.

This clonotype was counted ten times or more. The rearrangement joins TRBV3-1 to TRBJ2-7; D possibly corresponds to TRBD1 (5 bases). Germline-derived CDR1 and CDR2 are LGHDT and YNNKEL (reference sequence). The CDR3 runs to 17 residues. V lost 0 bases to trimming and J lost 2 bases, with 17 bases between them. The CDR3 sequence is CASSQDLGQGLTYEQYF. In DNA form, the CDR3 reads TGTGCCAGCAGCCAAGATCTCGGCCAGGGCTTGACCTACGAGCAGTACTTC.

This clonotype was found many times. CDR3 nucleotide sequence: TGCAGTGCCCTCGAAGGGGCATACGAGCAGTACTTC. Its protein is CSALEGAYEQYF. The gene calls are TRBV20-1 and TRBJ2-7; D possibly corresponds to TRBD1 (5 bases). The germline V gene has CDR1 DFQATT and CDR2 SNEGSKA (reference sequence). Trimming stripped 6 bases from V and 4 bases from J, with 13 bases between. This CDR3 has 12 residues.

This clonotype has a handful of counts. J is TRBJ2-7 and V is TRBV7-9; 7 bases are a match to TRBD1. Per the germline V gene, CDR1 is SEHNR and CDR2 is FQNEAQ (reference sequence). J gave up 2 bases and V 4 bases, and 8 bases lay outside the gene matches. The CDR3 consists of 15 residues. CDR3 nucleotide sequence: TGTGCCAGCAGCTACCCTGGCAGGGGGACCTACGAGCAGTACTTC. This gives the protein CASSYPGRGTYEQYF.

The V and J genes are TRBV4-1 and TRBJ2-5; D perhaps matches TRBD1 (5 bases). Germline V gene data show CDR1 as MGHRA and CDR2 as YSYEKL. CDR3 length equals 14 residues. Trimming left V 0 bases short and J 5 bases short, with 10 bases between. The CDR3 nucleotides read TGCGCCAGCAGCCAAGATCCCAGGGTGGAGACCCAGTACTTC. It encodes CASSQDPRVETQYF.

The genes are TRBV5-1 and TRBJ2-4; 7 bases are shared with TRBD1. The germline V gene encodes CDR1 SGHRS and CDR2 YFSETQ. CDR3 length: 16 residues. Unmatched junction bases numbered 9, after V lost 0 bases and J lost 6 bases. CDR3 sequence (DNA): TGCGCCAGCAGCTTGGAAGGGTTCGGGGACAGAAACATTCAGTACTTC. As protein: CASSLEGFGDRNIQYF.

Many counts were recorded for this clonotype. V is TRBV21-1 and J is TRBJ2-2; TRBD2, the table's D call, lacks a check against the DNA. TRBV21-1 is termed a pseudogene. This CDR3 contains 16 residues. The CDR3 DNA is TGTGCCAGCAACCCCATAGCGGGAGGTAACACCGGGGAGCTGTTTTTT. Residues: CASNPIAGGNTGELFF.

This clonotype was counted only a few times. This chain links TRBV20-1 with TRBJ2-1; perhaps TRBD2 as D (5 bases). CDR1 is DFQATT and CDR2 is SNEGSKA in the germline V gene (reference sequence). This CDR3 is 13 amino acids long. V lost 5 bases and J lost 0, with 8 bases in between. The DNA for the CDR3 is TGCAGTGCTTGGGAGAGCTCCTACAATGAGCAGTTCTTC. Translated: CSAWESSYNEQFF.

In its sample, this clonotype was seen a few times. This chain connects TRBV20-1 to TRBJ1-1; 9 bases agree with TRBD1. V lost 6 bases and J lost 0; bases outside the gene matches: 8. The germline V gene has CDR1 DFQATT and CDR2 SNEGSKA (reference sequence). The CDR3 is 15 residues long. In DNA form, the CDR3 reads TGCAGTGCAAGACAGGGGGGGAGGATGAACACTGAAGCTTTCTTT. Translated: CSARQGGRMNTEAFF.

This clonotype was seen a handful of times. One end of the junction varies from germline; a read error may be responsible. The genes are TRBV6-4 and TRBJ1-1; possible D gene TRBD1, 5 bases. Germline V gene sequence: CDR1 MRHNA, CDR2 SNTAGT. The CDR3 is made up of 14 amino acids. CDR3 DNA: TGTGCCAAGTGGGGGATACAGGTGAAAACTGAAGCTTTCTTT. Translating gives CAKWGIQVKTEAFF.

CDR3 protein: CSSTLGQGRPNEQFF. CDR3 DNA sequence: TGCAGTTCTACCCTGGGACAGGGTAGGCCGAATGAGCAGTTCTTC. V usage is TRBV20-1 and J usage is TRBJ2-1, with 9 bases matching TRBD1. CDR1 DFQATT and CDR2 SNEGSKA come from the germline V gene (reference sequence). CDR3 length: 15 residues. Trimming removed 8 bases from V and 7 bases from J; junction bases left unmatched: 15.

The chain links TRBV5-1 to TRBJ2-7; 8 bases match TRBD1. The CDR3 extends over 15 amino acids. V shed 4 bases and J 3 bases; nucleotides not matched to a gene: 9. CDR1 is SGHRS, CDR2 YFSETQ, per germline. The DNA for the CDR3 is TGCGCCAGCAGCCCGACGGGACAGGCACTCTACGAGCAGTACTTC. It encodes CASSPTGQALYEQYF.

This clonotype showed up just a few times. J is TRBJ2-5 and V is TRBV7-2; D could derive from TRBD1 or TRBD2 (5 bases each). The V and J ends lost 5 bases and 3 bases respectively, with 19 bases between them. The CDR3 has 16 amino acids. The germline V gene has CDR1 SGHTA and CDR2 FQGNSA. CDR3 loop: CASSPRPPGLKETQYF. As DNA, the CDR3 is TGTGCCAGCAGCCCCCGGCCCCCGGGGCTCAAAGAGACCCAGTACTTC.

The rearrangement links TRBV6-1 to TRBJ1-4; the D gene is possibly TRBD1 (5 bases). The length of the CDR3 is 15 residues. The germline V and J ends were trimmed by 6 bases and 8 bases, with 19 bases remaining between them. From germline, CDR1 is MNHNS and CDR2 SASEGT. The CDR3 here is CASSRGGVLREKLFF. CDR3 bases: TGTGCCAGCAGCCGGGGGGGGGTCCTTAGAGAAAAACTGTTTTTT.

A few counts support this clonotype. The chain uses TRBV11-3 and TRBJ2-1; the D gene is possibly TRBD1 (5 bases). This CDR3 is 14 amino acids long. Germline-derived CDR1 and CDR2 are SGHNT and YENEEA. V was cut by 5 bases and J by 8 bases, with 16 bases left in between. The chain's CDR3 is CASSQTGRQHEQFF. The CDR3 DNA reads TGTGCCAGCAGCCAGACCGGGCGACAGCATGAGCAGTTCTTC.

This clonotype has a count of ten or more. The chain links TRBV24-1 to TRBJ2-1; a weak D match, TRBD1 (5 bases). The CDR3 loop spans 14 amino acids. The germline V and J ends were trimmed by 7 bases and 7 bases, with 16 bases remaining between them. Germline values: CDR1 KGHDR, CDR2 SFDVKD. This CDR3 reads CATSPRGGGNEQFF. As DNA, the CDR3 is TGTGCCACCAGCCCAAGGGGCGGTGGAAATGAGCAGTTCTTC.

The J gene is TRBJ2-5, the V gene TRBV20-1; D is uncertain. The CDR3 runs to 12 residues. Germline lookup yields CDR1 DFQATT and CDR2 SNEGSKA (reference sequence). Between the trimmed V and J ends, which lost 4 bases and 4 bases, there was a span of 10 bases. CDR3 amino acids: CSAKIKGETQYF. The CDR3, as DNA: TGCAGTGCTAAAATTAAGGGAGAGACCCAGTACTTC.

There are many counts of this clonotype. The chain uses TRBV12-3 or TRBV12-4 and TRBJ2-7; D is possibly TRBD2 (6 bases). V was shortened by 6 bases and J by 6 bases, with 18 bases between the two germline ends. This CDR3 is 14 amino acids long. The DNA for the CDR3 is TGTGCCAGCAGGATTGTAGGAGGGTACGCCGAGCAGTACTTC. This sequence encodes CASRIVGGYAEQYF.